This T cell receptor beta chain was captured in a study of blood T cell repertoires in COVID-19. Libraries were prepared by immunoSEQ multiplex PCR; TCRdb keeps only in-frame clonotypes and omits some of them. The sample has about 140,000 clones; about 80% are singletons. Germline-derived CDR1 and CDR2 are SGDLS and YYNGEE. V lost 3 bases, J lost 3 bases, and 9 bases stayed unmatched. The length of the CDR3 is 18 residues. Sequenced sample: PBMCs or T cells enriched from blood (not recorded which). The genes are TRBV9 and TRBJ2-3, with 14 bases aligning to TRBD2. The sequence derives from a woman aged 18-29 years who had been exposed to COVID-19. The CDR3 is CASSATGLAGVMTDTQYF. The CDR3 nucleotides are TGTGCCAGCAGCGCCACGGGACTAGCGGGAGTGATGACAGATACGCAGTATTTT.